This T cell receptor (beta chain) emerged from a study of shared clonotypes between healthy human individuals (dated by TCRdb to 2020 to 2022). The study in broad terms: The cohort included three men and a couple of women between 18 and 49 years of age. Leukapheresis yielded between about 0.94 and 8.9 billion PBMCs per donor. The study deeply sequenced blood TCR repertoires of about five healthy adults to estimate repertoire size and the extent of clonotype sharing between individuals. To increase sequencing depth and limit assay-specific biases, different laboratories used diverse techniques to prepare libraries and sequence TCR repertoires. For each donor, CD4 naive and CD4 memory were each run on three plates, CD8 naive on two plates, and CD8 memory on one plate.

Using the deep immunoSEQ assay, TCR CDR3 regions were amplified from genomic DNA by multiplex PCR. Extracted genomic DNA from each cell subset was distributed evenly across all wells of several immunoSEQ 96-well plates, and each plate was treated as a replicate. Each replicate PCR for sorted subsets received around 0.2 ug genomic DNA, equal to about 30,000 T cell genomes. The purified libraries were quantified using a Qubit 3.0 fluorometer, sized with a Bioanalyzer 2100, and then quantified again using the KAPA Library Quantification kit. Every immunoSEQ 96-well plate was sequenced on a separate single-read 150-cycle Illumina NextSeq 550 flow cell. The authors' pipeline ran thus. Because only junctional sequences without quality scores were contained in the immunoSEQ output, filtering matching that applied to full-length reads could not be performed. Sequences were annotated with PyIR, a Python wrapper for IgBLAST v1.9, and V/J genes and CDR3 were assigned using IMGT germline references. Reads were removed for weak V/J assignments (E-value above 1e-6), missing CDR3, stop codons, out-of-frame junctions, or ambiguous translated residues. V3J clonotypes were defined as sequences sharing an identical inferred V gene, J gene, and CDR3 amino acid sequence. Percentage overlap between repertoires was calculated by dividing the number of shared unique clonotypes by the size of the smaller repertoire. Richness of each repertoire was evaluated using RTK rarefaction, the Chao1 estimator, and Recon v2.1 estimates of unobserved clonotypes. Generation probabilities for all TCRbeta clonotypes obtained by the gDNA method from a few donors were computed using OLGA. The clones in this table, taken by TCRdb from immuneACCESS, are in-frame only. Not every clone is retained; where verified, under half of the shortfall comes from an unresolved V gene, and the cause of the rest is unknown. The V and J calls and clone size were taken over from that table, and D and trimming were inferred from the DNA. The sample table records about 2 million clones; less than 95% of these occur just once. Of the sample, 1.1% is held by the ten largest clones.

Study-wide conclusions, independent of this receptor: Naive subsets generally had larger estimated clonotype richness than memory subsets did. Based on pairwise subsampling, the degree of clonotype sharing among donors was expected to be affected by sequencing depth. Clonotypes shared by all four sorted-subset donors showed higher generation probabilities than non-shared clonotypes. Because the study included only a small number of donors, the genetic and exposure-history diversity represented was limited. Sampling was restricted to blood, and TCR repertoires in tissue are likely to differ from TCR repertoires in blood. Even with the large sequencing depth, rarefaction of the sorted-subset datasets indicated that sequencing was incomplete. When a handful of donors were compared, the shared fraction of clonotypes was around 5% for naive CD4, 3.5% for naive CD8, roughly 2.3% for memory CD4, and around 0.37% for memory CD8.

At the junction V is shortened by 3 bases and J by 5 bases; bases outside the gene matches: 6. The CDR3 contains 14 residues, cysteine and phenylalanine counted. Only the CDR3 portion is preserved as DNA: 42 bases, with reading frame beginning at the first base. CDR1 and CDR2 were assigned from the germline V gene as SGHDN and FVKESK. This clone turned up a few times. This clone's antigen is unknown. Base-call qualities are not available, and no considerably larger clone is one nucleotide away. CD8 naive samples were obtained by positive selection for CCR7 among CD45RO-negative cells, yielding a CD45RA+CCR7+ population from which TemRA cells were excluded. Donors were healthy HIV-negative adults with no recently reported acute infections or vaccinations. Every donor was a Caucasian adult living in Nashville, Tennessee, USA. After blood collection by leukapheresis, PBMCs were isolated using Ficoll-Histopaque density gradient centrifugation and then cryopreserved in the vapor phase of liquid nitrogen. Analytical flow cytometry was used to check the purity and quantity of every magnetically sorted T cell population. Genomic DNA was isolated from each sorted fraction and quantified by UV absorbance on a Nanodrop 2000c.

The origin of this receptor is a man aged 18 to 29 in good health. The chain is assembled from TRBV14 and TRBJ1-1; 7 middle bases align to TRBD1. What was sequenced was naive CD8+ T cells sorted from blood. The cell subset or site tag for this specimen amounts to: CD45RA+CCR7+. The bases are TGTGCCAGCAGCCATGTACAGGGGCAAACTGAAGCTTTCTTT. Its product reads: CASSHVQGQTEAFF.